Below, one TCR beta chain is given with its context. The record originates from a study of regulatory T cells in long-lasting Graves disease. Time point given: newly diagnosed GD, antithyroid drugs for less than 3 months. Researchers made the TCR library from RNA that was extracted from PBMCs. Library construction for TCR beta used iRepertoire HTBI primers and Arm-PCR of CDR3 regions. TCRdb recomputed calls from the multiplex PCR reads with MiXCR, one row per CDR3 protein. The sample shows roughly 560,000 distinct CDR3 sequences, 9.5% to 15% of them seen only once. The same sample was also used in a study of T cells in Graves' hyperthyroidism and ophthalmopathy. Per that paper: A set of HTBI primers served as the primers for a first-round RT-PCR of the TCR CDR3.

This clonotype was obtained from a woman in her thirties with Graves disease. The sample in question was peripheral blood mononuclear cells (PBMCs), obtained at new diagnosis, from a patient treated with antithyroid drugs.

For the CDR3, the DNA is TGTGCCAGCAGCCCACTCACAGGGATGGAACAGTACTTC. Its translation is CASSPLTGMEQYF. The chain links TRBV9 to TRBJ2-7, with TRBD1 as a possible D gene (6 bases). Germline CDR1 is SGDLS and CDR2 is YYNGEE. Trimming removed 4 bases at V and 10 bases at J, with 18 bases between. The CDR3 loop spans 13 amino acids.